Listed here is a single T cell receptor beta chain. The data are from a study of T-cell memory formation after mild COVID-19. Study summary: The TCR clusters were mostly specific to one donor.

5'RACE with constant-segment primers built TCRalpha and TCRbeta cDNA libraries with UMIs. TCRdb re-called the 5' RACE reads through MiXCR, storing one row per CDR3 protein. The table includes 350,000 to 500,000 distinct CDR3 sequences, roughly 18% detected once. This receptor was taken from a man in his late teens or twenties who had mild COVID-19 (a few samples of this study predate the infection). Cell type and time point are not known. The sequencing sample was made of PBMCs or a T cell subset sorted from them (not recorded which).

This chain's CDR3 is CASSPPGTAKNIQYF. The DNA of the CDR3 is TGTGCCAGCAGCCCCCCGGGGACCGCCAAAAACATTCAGTACTTC. The rearrangement uses TRBV7-9 and TRBJ2-4, with D perhaps given as TRBD1 or TRBD2 (5 bases each). Germline assignment: CDR1 SEHNR and CDR2 FQNEAQ (reference sequence). This CDR3 has 15 residues. The ends were cut back, 5 bases at V and 1 base at J, with 12 bases in the middle.